These T cell receptor beta chains were read from a single sample in a study of cytomegalovirus exposure and HLA in healthy donors. Libraries were prepared by immunoSEQ multiplex PCR; TCRdb keeps only in-frame clonotypes and omits some of them. This sample yields about 190,000 clones, of which 60% to 80% are seen a single time; about 1.5% belongs to the top ten. Sequencing input: PBMCs. These receptors were taken from a woman aged 18-29 years in good health and CMV-seronegative. CDR3s include the opening cysteine and the closing phenylalanine or tryptophan. A D gene is named only where the DNA matches it firmly. Size values are once, few and many counts, or a class for expanded clones, and some rows have none.

size | J | D | V | DNA | CDR3
NA | TRBJ1-2 | TRBD1 | TRBV4-1 | TGCGCCAGCAGCCAAGGGCAGGACAGGTATGGCTACACCTTC | CASSQGQDRYGYTF
NA | TRBJ2-4 | NA | TRBV6-5 | TGTGCCAGCAGTTACTCGTTAGGGAGAGACATTCAGTACTTC | CASSYSLGRDIQYF
NA | TRBJ1-5 | TRBD1 | TRBV6-6 | TGTGCCAGCAGACAGGGGGACAATCAGCCCCAGCATTTT | CASRQGDNQPQHF
NA | TRBJ2-7 | TRBD2 | TRBV5-1 | TGCGCCAGCAGCCGATTCCCACTAGCGGGAGGGTACGAGCAGTACTTC | CASSRFPLAGGYEQYF
NA | TRBJ1-1 | TRBD1 | TRBV5-4 | TGTGCCAGCAGCACGGGACAGCTGAACACTGAAGCTTTCTTT | CASSTGQLNTEAFF
NA | TRBJ1-2 | NA | TRBV11-2 | TGTGCCAGCAGCTTCCAGGGCAATGGCTACACCTTC | CASSFQGNGYTF
NA | TRBJ2-2 | NA | TRBV6-1 | TGTGCCAGCAGTGCACGGGGGATTCGCCACACCGGGGAGCTGTTTTTT | CASSARGIRHTGELFF
NA | TRBJ2-1 | NA | TRBV6-5 | TGTGCCAGCAGTTACCGGCAGGGGTCCGGCTATGAGCAGTTCTTC | CASSYRQGSGYEQFF
NA | TRBJ1-3 | NA | TRBV9 | TGTGCCAGCAGAGAAGACATACCTGGAAACACCATATATTTT | CASREDIPGNTIYF
NA | TRBJ1-2 | NA | TRBV28 | TGTGCCAGCAGACGACAAATCAACTATGGCTACACCTTC | CASRRQINYGYTF
NA | TRBJ2-3 | NA | TRBV7-8 | TGTGCCAGCAGCTCCGGCCCGGGAGATACGCAGTATTTT | CASSSGPGDTQYF
NA | TRBJ1-5 | NA | TRBV29-1 | TGCAGCGTTGGAACAGGGCAAAATCAGCCCCAGCATTTT | CSVGTGQNQPQHF
NA | TRBJ1-1 | TRBD1 | TRBV29-1 | TGCAGCGCTAGACAGGGGTCACACACTGAAGCTTTCTTT | CSARQGSHTEAFF
few | TRBJ2-6 | NA | TRBV5-1 | TGCGCCAGCAGCGTCGGTGTATCTGGGGCCAACGTCCTGACTTTC | CASSVGVSGANVLTF
NA | TRBJ2-5 | NA | TRBV5-1 | TGCGCCAGCAGCGGCGGGGGCGGGGGAAGAGAGACCCAGTACTTC | CASSGGGGGRETQYF
NA | TRBJ1-2 | TRBD1 | TRBV27 | TGTGCCAGCAGTTTAGCCCGGGGACAGTTCTATGGCTACACCTTC | CASSLARGQFYGYTF
NA | TRBJ1-4 | TRBD1 | TRBV7-3 | TGTGCCAGCAGCTTAACGGGACAGAGGAATGAAAAACTGTTTTTT | CASSLTGQRNEKLFF
NA | TRBJ1-1 | TRBD1 | TRBV30 | TGTGCCTGGCTCCCCAGGGGGCGCCTGGCTTTCTTT | CAWLPRGRLAFF
NA | TRBJ2-7 | TRBD1 | TRBV9 | TGTGCCAGCAGCGTAGAGGACCGATTAACTCCGGGACAGGGGGTCTACGAGCAGTACTTC | CASSVEDRLTPGQGVYEQYF
NA | TRBJ1-1 | NA | TRBV10-2 | TGCGCCAGCAGTCTTTCTGTTGTTCTGGGGAGTTATCACACTGAAGCTTTCTTT | CASSLSVVLGSYHTEAFF
NA | TRBJ1-4 | NA | TRBV4-1 | TGCGCCAGCAGCCAGGGATTAGGACAGACGGGTGAAAAACTGTTTTTT | CASSQGLGQTGEKLFF
NA | TRBJ2-2 | NA | TRBV18 | TGTGCCAGCTCCCTTAGCGGTCCGAACACCGGGGAGCTGTTTTTT | CASSLSGPNTGELFF
NA | TRBJ2-6 | NA | TRBV23-1 | TGCGCCAGCAGTCAAGTATCCAGGGTGTTTGGGGCCAACGTCCTGACTTTC | CASSQVSRVFGANVLTF
NA | TRBJ2-1 | TRBD1 | TRBV11-2 | TGTGCCAGCAGCTTACGGACAGGACCCTACAATGAGCAGTTCTTC | CASSLRTGPYNEQFF
few | TRBJ2-5 | TRBD1 | TRBV7-9 | TGTGCCAGCGGCCGGACAGGGCAAGAGACCCAGTACTTC | CASGRTGQETQYF
NA | TRBJ2-7 | NA | TRBV14 | TGTGCCAGCAGCCCGAATCGGGGGTGGTACGAGCAGTACTTC | CASSPNRGWYEQYF
NA | TRBJ1-2 | NA | TRBV18 | TGTGCCAGCTCACCGAGTCCGGCAGGGTGGGCAATTAACTATGGCTACACCTTC | CASSPSPAGWAINYGYTF
once | TRBJ2-1 | NA | TRBV20-1 | TGCAGTGCCCGAGCCTACAATGAGCAGTTCTTC | CSARAYNEQFF
NA | TRBJ1-5 | TRBD1 | TRBV4-1 | TGCGCCAGCAGCCGCCAGGGGGTGGATCAGCCCCAGCATTTT | CASSRQGVDQPQHF
NA | TRBJ2-3 | TRBD2 | TRBV28 | TGTGCCAGCAGGCCGGGGGGGCGCACAGATACGCAGTATTTT | CASRPGGRTDTQYF
NA | TRBJ1-2 | NA | TRBV5-1 | TGCGCCAGCAGCATAAGACAAGCTGGCGATGGCTACACCTTC | CASSIRQAGDGYTF
NA | TRBJ1-1 | TRBD1 | TRBV14 | TGTGCCAGCAGCAGCAGTGACAGGGGTATTGAAGCTTTCTTT | CASSSSDRGIEAFF
NA | TRBJ2-7 | TRBD1 | TRBV29-1 | TGCAGCGTCTTAAGTCCCAGGGGGCGGCGATTCAATGAGCAGTACTTC | CSVLSPRGRRFNEQYF
NA | TRBJ2-5 | TRBD1 | TRBV9 | TGTGCCAGCAGCGTAGGAGTCTTGACAGGGCTAAATTATCAAGAGACCCAGTACTTC | CASSVGVLTGLNYQETQYF
NA | TRBJ1-2 | TRBD1 | TRBV2 | TGTGCCAGCAAAAACCTCAGGGGGCAGGGTGGCTACACCTTC | CASKNLRGQGGYTF
few | TRBJ1-5 | NA | TRBV21-1 | TGTGCCAGCAGCAAAGTACGCCGGGGAAGTAGCAATCAGCCCCAGCATTTT | CASSKVRRGSSNQPQHF
NA | TRBJ1-2 | TRBD1 | TRBV11-1 | TGTGCCAGCAGCTCCTGGACAGGGGTCGGCTACACCTTC | CASSSWTGVGYTF
NA | TRBJ2-7 | TRBD1 | TRBV6-5 | TGTGCCAGCAGGGGACAGGGCCCATCCTACGAGCAGTACTTC | CASRGQGPSYEQYF
NA | TRBJ1-6 | NA | TRBV5-6 | TGTGCCAGCAGCTTGGTCGACAGATTCGATAATTCACCCCTCCACTTT | CASSLVDRFDNSPLHF
NA | TRBJ1-1 | NA | TRBV30 | TGTGCCTGGAGCCTCTTAGCAGGGGACACTGAAGCTTTCTTT | CAWSLLAGDTEAFF
NA | TRBJ1-2 | NA | TRBV14 | TGTGCCAGCAGCCAAGAGCACTATGCGGGTTATGGCTACACCTTC | CASSQEHYAGYGYTF
NA | TRBJ1-5 | TRBD1 | TRBV4-1 | TGCGCCAGCAGCCAAGACGGGACAGGGAGCAATCAGCCCCAGCATTTT | CASSQDGTGSNQPQHF
NA | TRBJ1-2 | NA | TRBV9 | TGTGCCAGCAGCGAAAGTATGACAGCTCTCTATGGCTACACCTTC | CASSESMTALYGYTF
NA | TRBJ1-5 | TRBD1 | TRBV28 | TGTGCCAGCAGTCCCACCGGGACAGGGAAATCCCAGCCCCAGCATTTT | CASSPTGTGKSQPQHF
NA | TRBJ2-1 | TRBD2 | TRBV30 | TGTGCCTGGAGTGGCGGGAGTTACAATGAGCAGTTCTTC | CAWSGGSYNEQFF
NA | TRBJ1-1 | NA | TRBV28 | TGTGCCAGCAGTTTACTTCTAAAGAACACTGAAGCTTTCTTT | CASSLLLKNTEAFF
NA | TRBJ1-5 | TRBD1 | TRBV4-3 | TGCGCCAGCAGCCAAGGGACAGGGAATCAGCCCCAGCATTTT | CASSQGTGNQPQHF
NA | TRBJ2-1 | NA | TRBV29-1 | TGCAGCGTATCGCAGGGTTCCTACAATGAGCAGTTCTTC | CSVSQGSYNEQFF
few | TRBJ2-1 | NA | TRBV7-9 | TGTTCCAGCAGCTCGTTAACCTACAATGAGCAGTTCTTC | CSSSSLTYNEQFF
few | TRBJ2-6 | TRBD1 | TRBV2 | TGTGCCAGCATTCGTCAGGGGGCAGCAGGGGCCAACGTCCTGACTTTC | CASIRQGAAGANVLTF
NA | TRBJ2-7 | TRBD2 | TRBV5-6 | TGTGCCAGCAGCTCCGGGGGGACCTACGAGCAGTACTTC | CASSSGGTYEQYF